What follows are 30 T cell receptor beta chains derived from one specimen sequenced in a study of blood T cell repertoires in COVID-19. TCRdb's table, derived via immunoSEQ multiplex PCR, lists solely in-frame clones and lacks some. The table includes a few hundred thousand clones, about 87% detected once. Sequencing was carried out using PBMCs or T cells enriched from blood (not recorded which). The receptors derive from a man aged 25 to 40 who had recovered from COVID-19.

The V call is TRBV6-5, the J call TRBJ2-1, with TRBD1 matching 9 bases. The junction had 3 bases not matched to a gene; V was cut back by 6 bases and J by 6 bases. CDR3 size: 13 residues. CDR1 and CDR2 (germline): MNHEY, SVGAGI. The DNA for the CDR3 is TGTGCCAGCAGACCGGGACAGGGCAATGAGCAGTTCTTC. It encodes CASRPGQGNEQFF.

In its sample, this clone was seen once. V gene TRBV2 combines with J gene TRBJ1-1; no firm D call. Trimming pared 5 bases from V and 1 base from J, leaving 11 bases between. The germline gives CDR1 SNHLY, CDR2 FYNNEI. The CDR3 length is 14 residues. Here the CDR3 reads CASSRSGGNTEAFF. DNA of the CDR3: TGTGCCAGCAGTCGCTCGGGAGGGAACACTGAAGCTTTCTTT.

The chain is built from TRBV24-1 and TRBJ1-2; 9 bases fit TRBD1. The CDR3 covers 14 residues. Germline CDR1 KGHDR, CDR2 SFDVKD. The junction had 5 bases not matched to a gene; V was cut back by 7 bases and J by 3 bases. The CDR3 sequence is CATSRTGADYGYTF. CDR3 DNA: TGTGCCACCAGCCGGACAGGGGCGGACTATGGCTACACCTTC.

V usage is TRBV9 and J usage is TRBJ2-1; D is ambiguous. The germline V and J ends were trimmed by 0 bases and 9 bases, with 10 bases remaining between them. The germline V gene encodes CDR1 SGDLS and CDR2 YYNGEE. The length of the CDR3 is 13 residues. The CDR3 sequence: CASSVASDSEQFF. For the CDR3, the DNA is TGTGCCAGCAGCGTAGCAAGCGATTCTGAGCAGTTCTTC.

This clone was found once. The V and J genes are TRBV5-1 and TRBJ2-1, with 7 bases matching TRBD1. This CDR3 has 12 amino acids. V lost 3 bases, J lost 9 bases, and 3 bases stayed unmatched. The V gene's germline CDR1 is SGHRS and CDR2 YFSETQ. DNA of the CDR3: TGCGCCAGCAGCTCACAGGGGACTGAGCAGTTCTTC. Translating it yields CASSSQGTEQFF.

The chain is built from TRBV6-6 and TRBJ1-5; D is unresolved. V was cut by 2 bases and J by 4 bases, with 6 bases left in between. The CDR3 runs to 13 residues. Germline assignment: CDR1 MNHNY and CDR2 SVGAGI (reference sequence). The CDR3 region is CASSYMLNQPQHF. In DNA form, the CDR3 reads TGTGCCAGCAGTTACATGTTAAATCAGCCCCAGCATTTT.

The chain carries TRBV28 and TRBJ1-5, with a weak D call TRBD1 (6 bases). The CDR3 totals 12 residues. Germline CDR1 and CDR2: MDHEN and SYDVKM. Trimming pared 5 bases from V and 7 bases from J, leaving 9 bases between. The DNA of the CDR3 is TGTGCCAGCAGTGCAGGGGTGCAGCCCCAGCATTTT. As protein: CASSAGVQPQHF. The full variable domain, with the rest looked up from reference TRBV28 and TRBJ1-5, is DVKVTQSSRYLVKRTGEKVFLECVQDMDHENMFWYRQDPGLGLRLIYFSYDVKMKEKGDIPEGYSVSREKKERFSLILESASTNQTSMYLCASSAGVQPQHFGDGTRLSIL.

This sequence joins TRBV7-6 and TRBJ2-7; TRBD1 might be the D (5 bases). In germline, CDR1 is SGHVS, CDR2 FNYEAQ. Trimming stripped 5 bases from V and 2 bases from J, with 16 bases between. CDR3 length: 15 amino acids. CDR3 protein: CASSRRTQGPYEQYF. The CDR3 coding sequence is TGTGCCAGCAGCCGTCGGACCCAGGGTCCCTACGAGCAGTACTTC.

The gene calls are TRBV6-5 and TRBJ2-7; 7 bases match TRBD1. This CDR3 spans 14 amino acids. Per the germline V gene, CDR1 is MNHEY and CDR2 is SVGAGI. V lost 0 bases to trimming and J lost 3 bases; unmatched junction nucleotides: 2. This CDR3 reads CASSYSTGYYEQYF. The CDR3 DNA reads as TGTGCCAGCAGTTACTCGACAGGGTACTACGAGCAGTACTTC.

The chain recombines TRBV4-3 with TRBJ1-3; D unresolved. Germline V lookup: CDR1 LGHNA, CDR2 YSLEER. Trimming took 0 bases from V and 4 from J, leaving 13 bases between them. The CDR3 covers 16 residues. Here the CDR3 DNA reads TGCGCCAGCAGCCAAGATCGACTAATGAGAGGAAACACCATATATTTT. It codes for CASSQDRLMRGNTIYF.

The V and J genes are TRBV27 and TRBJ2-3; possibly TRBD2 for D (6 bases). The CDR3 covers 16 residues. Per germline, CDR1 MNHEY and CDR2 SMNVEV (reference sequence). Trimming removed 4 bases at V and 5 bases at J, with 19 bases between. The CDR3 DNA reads TGTGCCAGCAGTTACGAGGTGGGAGGCGGTAGAGATACGCAGTATTTT. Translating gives CASSYEVGGGRDTQYF.

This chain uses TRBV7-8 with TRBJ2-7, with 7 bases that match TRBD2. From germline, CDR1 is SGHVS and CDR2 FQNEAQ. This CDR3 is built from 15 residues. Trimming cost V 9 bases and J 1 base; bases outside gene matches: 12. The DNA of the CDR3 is TGTGCCAGTACCTTATCCCGGACTAGATCCTACGAGCAGTACTTC. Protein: CASTLSRTRSYEQYF.

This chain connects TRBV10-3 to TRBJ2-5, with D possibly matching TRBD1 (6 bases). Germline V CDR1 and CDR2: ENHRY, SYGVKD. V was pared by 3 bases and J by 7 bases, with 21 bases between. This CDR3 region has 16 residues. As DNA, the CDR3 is TGTGCCATCAGTGACCGAGACAGGCGCCCCCGGGGGACCCAGTACTTC. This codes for CAISDRDRRPRGTQYF.

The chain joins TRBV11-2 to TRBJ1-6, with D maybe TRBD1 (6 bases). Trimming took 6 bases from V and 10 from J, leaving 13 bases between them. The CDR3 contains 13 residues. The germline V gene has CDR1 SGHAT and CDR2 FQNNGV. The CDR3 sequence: CASSTGTASPLHF. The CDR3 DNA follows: TGTGCCAGCAGTACAGGGACGGCCTCACCCCTCCACTTT. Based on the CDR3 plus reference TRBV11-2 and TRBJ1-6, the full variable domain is EAGVAQSPRYKIIEKRQSVAFWCNPISGHATLYWYQQILGQGPKLLIQFQNNGVVDDSQLPKDRFSAERLKGVDSTLKIQPAKLEDSAVYLCASSTGTASPLHFGNGTRLTVT.

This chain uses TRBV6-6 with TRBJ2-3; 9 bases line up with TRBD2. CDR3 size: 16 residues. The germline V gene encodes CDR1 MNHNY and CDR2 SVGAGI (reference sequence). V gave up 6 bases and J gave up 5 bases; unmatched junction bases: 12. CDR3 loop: CASSQLVAGEGDTQYF. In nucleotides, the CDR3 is TGTGCCAGCAGCCAACTGGTAGCGGGAGAAGGAGATACGCAGTATTTT.

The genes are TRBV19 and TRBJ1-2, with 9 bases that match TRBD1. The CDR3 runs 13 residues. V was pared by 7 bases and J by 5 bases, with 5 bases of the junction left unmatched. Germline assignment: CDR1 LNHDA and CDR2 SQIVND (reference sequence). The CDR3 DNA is TGTGCCAGTATCTCACAGGGGGCGTATGGCTACACCTTC. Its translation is CASISQGAYGYTF.

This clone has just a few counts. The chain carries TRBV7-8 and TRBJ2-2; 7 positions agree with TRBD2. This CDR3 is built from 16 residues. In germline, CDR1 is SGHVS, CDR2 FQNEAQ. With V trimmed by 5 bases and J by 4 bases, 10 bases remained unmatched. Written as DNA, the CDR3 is TGTGCCAGCAGCCGAGCTACTAGCGCAGCCACCGGGGAGCTGTTTTTT. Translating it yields CASSRATSAATGELFF.

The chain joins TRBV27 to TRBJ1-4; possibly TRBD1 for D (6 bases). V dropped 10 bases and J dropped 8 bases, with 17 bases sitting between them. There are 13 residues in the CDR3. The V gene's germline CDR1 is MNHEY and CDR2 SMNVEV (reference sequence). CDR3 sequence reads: CATRGGFYEKLFF. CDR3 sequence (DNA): TGTGCCACCAGGGGAGGGTTTTACGAAAAACTGTTTTTT.

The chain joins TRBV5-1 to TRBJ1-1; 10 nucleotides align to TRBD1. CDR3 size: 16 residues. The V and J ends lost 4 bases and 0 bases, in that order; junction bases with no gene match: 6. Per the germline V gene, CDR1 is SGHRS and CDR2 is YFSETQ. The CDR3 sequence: CASSVTGGGLNTEAFF. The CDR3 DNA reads TGCGCCAGCAGCGTGACAGGGGGCGGGTTGAACACTGAAGCTTTCTTT.

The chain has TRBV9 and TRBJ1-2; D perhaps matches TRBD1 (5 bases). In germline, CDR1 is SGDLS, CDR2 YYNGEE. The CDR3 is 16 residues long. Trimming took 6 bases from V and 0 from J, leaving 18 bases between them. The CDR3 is CASKGEGLGSNYGYTF. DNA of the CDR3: TGTGCCAGCAAAGGGGAGGGCCTTGGTTCTAACTATGGCTACACCTTC.

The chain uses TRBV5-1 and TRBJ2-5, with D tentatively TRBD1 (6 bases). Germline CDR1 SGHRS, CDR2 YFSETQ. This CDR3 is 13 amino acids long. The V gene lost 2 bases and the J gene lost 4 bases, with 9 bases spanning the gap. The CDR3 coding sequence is TGCGCCAGCAGCTTAGGGGGAGTAGAGACCCAGTACTTC. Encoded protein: CASSLGGVETQYF.

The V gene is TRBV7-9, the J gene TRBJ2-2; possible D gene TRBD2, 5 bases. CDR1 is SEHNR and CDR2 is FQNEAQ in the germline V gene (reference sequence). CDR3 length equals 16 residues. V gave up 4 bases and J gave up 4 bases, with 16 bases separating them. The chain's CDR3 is CASSSRSGELTGELFF. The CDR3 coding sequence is TGTGCCAGCAGCTCCCGCAGCGGAGAACTCACCGGGGAGCTGTTTTTT.

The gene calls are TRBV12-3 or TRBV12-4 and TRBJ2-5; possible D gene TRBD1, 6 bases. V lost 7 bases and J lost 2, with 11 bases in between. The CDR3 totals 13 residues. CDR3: CASMDRAQETQYF. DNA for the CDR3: TGTGCCAGCATGGACAGAGCTCAAGAGACCCAGTACTTC.

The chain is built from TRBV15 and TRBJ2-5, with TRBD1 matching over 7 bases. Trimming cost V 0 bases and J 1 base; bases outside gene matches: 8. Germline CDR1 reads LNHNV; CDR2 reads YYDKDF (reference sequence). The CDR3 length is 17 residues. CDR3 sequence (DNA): TGTGCCACCAGCAGAGATTTTGCACAGGGGCTCCAAGAGACCCAGTACTTC. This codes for CATSRDFAQGLQETQYF.

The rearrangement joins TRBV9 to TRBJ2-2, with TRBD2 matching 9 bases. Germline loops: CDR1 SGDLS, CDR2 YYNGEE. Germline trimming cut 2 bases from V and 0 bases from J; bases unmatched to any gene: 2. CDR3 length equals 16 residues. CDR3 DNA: TGTGCCAGCAGCGTTACTAGCGGGCCGAACACCGGGGAGCTGTTTTTT. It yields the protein CASSVTSGPNTGELFF.

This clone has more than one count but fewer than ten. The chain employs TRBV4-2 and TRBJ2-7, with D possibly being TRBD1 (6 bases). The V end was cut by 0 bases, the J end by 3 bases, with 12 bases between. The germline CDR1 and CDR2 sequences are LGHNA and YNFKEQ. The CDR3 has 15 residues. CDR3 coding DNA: TGTGCCAGCAGCCAAGATTGGGGGCAGCACTACGAGCAGTACTTC. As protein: CASSQDWGQHYEQYF.

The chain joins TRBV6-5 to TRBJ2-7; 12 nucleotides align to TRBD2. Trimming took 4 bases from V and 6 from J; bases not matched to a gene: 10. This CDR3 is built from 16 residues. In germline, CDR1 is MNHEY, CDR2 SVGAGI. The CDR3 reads CASSSPSTSGRAEQYF. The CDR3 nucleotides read TGTGCCAGCAGTTCCCCGTCGACTAGCGGGAGAGCCGAGCAGTACTTC.

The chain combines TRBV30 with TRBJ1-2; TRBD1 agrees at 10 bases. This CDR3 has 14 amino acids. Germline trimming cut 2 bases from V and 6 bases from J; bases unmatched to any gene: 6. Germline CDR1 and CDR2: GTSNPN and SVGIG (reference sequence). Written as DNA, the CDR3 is TGTGCCTGGAGTCGGGACAGGGGAGGCGATGGCTACACCTTC. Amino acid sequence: CAWSRDRGGDGYTF. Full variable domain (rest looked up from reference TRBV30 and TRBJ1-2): SQTIHQWPATLVQPVGSPLSLECTVEGTSNPNLYWYRQAAGRGLQLLFYSVGIGQISSEVPQNLSASRPQDRQFILSSKKLLLSDSGFYLCAWSRDRGGDGYTFGSGTRLTVV.

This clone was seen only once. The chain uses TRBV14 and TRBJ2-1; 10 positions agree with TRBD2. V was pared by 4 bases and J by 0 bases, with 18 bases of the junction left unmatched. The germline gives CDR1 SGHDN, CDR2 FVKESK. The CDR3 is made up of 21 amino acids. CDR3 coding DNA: TGTGCCAGCAGCCCCCGCCGGGCTAGCGGGGGATTTACGAGCTCCTACAATGAGCAGTTCTTC. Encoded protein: CASSPRRASGGFTSSYNEQFF. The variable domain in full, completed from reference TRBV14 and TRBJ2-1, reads EAGVTQFPSHSVIEKGQTVTLRCDPISGHDNLYWYRRVMGKEIKFLLHFVKESKQDESGMPNNRFLAERTGGTYSTLKVQPAELEDSGVYFCASSPRRASGGFTSSYNEQFFGPGTRLTVL.

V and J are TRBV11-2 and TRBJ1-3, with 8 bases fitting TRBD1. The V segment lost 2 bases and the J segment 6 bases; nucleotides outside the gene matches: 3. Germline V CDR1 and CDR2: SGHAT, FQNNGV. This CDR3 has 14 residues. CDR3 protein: CASSLMTGANTIYF. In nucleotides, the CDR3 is TGTGCCAGCAGCTTAATGACAGGGGCAAACACCATATATTTT. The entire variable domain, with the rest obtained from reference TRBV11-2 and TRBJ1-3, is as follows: EAGVAQSPRYKIIEKRQSVAFWCNPISGHATLYWYQQILGQGPKLLIQFQNNGVVDDSQLPKDRFSAERLKGVDSTLKIQPAKLEDSAVYLCASSLMTGANTIYFGEGSWLTVV.